This T cell receptor (beta chain) was identified in a study of Tregs in tolerant kidney transplant recipients. The overall study: Related graft donors supplied nonmyeloablative bone marrow transplants, and mixed chimerism was transient. General observations from the study: Tolerant patients' donor-specific Tregs expanded beyond overall Tregs, suggesting antigen-driven growth.

TCRdb keeps only in-frame clones here, not all; method: immunoSEQ multiplex PCR. Of 70,000 to 95,000 clones detected, 91% appear once; the ten largest clones hold about 0.3%. Thawed PBMCs were FACS-sorted into unstimulated CD4+CD25+CD127- regulatory T cells, CD4+CD25- non-regulatory cells, CD4 and CD8 cells. A note on this clone: Its antigen remains unknown.

In germline, CDR1 is SGHTA, CDR2 FQGNSA. This CDR3 is 15 amino acids long. The chain is built from TRBV7-2 and TRBJ2-5; no definite D call. The J call could be wrong; TRBJ2-7 is a better fit for the DNA end. The source is a human donor who received a combined kidney and bone marrow transplant. The sequenced sample was Tregs from blood, obtained before the transplant. The CDR3 DNA reads as TGTGCCAGCAGCTCCTGGGCCCCTCCCTCCTACGAGCAGTACTTC. Protein product: CASSSWAPPSYEQYF.